This TCR beta chain was found in a study of blood T cells in healthy people across ages. A word on this clonotype: Its antigen is unknown.

Germline V gene data show CDR1 as MNHEY and CDR2 as SVGEGT. This CDR3 has 16 amino acids. The V segment lost 4 bases and the J segment 1 base; nucleotides outside the gene matches: 7. General study results and limits: Roughly linearly, TCR beta diversity per million T cells fell as age increased.

It was with a sample-barcoded 5' primer and a J-beta primer mix that a second PCR of roughly 7 to 12 cycles was run. One entry per CDR3 protein results from TCRdb running MiXCR on the 5' RACE reads. The repertoire holds about 780,000 distinct CDR3 sequences, with about 26% as singletons. The same data also went into a second study, on T cells of mothers and their children.

Sequenced: blood. The chain uses TRBV6-2 or TRBV6-3 and TRBJ2-7; TRBD1 matches 10 bases. This TCR derives from a boy aged 5-17 years in good health. DNA of the CDR3: TGTGCCAGCAGTTCCCTACCGGGACAGGGGTCCTACGAGCAGTACTTC. This translates into CASSSLPGQGSYEQYF.